These T cell receptor beta chains were read from a single sample in a study of post-analysis software for immune sequencing data. TCRdb called the PCR reads again in MiXCR, with one record for every CDR3 protein. This sample has roughly 400,000 distinct CDR3 sequences, with less than 40% found just once. Specimen: blood. The receptors were sampled from a girl aged 2 to 10 with multiple sclerosis. The CDR3 runs from the conserved cysteine through the conserved F or W. The D gene is left open where the match is weak. Some rows mark clone size as missing; the rest say once, few, many or name a class of expanded clone.

TRBJ2-3 | TRBV20-1 | NA | NA | TGCAGTACCTCCCCACCCATTTACACAGATACGCAGTATTTT | CSTSPPIYTDTQYF
TRBJ1-5 | TRBV6-6 | TRBD1 | NA | TGTGCCAGCAGTTACTCCCGGACAGGGGATCAGCCCCAGCATTTT | CASSYSRTGDQPQHF
TRBJ2-3 | TRBV20-1 | NA | few | TGCAGTGCTCGACAGCTTAGGGGAGCCACAGATACGCAGTATTTT | CSARQLRGATDTQYF
TRBJ2-5 | TRBV3-1 | NA | NA | TGTGCCAGCAGCCAAGAGCTAGCGGACACAGGGGCCCAAGAGACCCAGTACTTC | CASSQELADTGAQETQYF
TRBJ2-1 | TRBV12-3/TRBV12-4 | NA | NA | TGTGCCAGCTCTTTGGACCGCTACAATGAGCAGTTCTTC | CASSLDRYNEQFF
TRBJ2-3 | TRBV6-6 | NA | few | TGTGCCAGCAGTTGGAGGATAGAAGGAGCAGATACGCAGTATTTT | CASSWRIEGADTQYF
TRBJ2-5 | TRBV12-3/TRBV12-4 | NA | NA | TGTGCCAGCAGTTTAGCCCAAACTAGCAGGGGTTACAATGAGCAGTACTTC | CASSLAQTSRGYNEQYF
TRBJ2-7 | TRBV7-2 | NA | few | TGTGCCAGCAGCTTATATAGTGGGGAATCCTACGAGCAGTACTTC | CASSLYSGESYEQYF
TRBJ1-4 | TRBV20-1 | NA | NA | TGCAGCGCGATCTCGAGGTCAACTAATGAAAAACTGTTTTTT | CSAISRSTNEKLFF
TRBJ1-5 | TRBV20-1 | NA | NA | TGCAGTGCTAGATCTTGGCAGTATAGCAATCAGCCCCAGCATTTT | CSARSWQYSNQPQHF
TRBJ2-3 | TRBV6-5 | TRBD2 | NA | TGTGCCAGCAGTTACTTAGCGGGATTGGGCACAGATACGCAGTATTTT | CASSYLAGLGTDTQYF
TRBJ2-1 | TRBV7-9 | NA | once | TGTGCCAGCTTGCCGGGGGCGGTTAATGAGCAGTTCTTC | CASLPGAVNEQFF
TRBJ2-7 | TRBV20-1 | TRBD2 | NA | TGCAGTGCCAGAGCGGGGATTAGAGGTTACGAGCAGTACTTC | CSARAGIRGYEQYF
TRBJ1-1 | TRBV5-1 | NA | NA | TGCGCCAGCAGCTTGGGTCCGGAGAACACTGAAGCTTTCTTT | CASSLGPENTEAFF
TRBJ2-1 | TRBV24-1 | TRBD1 | NA | TGTGCCACCAGTCCCCTGGGGACAGGGTCTTTCAATGAGCAGTTCTTC | CATSPLGTGSFNEQFF
TRBJ1-5 | TRBV7-2 | NA | NA | TGTGCCAGCAGCTCCGGTGGAAATCGAAATCAGCCCCAGCATTTT | CASSSGGNRNQPQHF
TRBJ2-7 | TRBV29-1 | NA | few | TGCAGCGTTGAATGGCAGGGTGCTTACGAGCAGTACTTC | CSVEWQGAYEQYF
TRBJ2-7 | TRBV28 | TRBD1 | NA | TGTGCCAGCAGTACGACAGGGGTGGGCTACGAGCAGTACTTC | CASSTTGVGYEQYF
TRBJ2-5 | TRBV29-1 | NA | few | TGCAGCGCCCAAAAAGGGGCTTCCCAAGAGACCCAGTACTTC | CSAQKGASQETQYF
TRBJ1-1 | TRBV12-3/TRBV12-4 | NA | few | TGTGCCAGCAGTCCACAGGGATGGAGCACTGAAGCTTTCTTT | CASSPQGWSTEAFF
TRBJ2-7 | TRBV28 | TRBD1 | NA | TGTGCCAGCGACGTCGGGGACAGGGAACCCCTCGGCGCCTACGAGCAGTACTTC | CASDVGDREPLGAYEQYF
TRBJ2-7 | TRBV29-1 | NA | NA | TGCAGCGTCCGGACTCTCGCCTTCTACGAGCAGTACTTC | CSVRTLAFYEQYF
TRBJ1-2 | TRBV20-1 | TRBD1 | many | TGCAGTGCCAACGTAAGGACAGGCTATGGCTACACCTTC | CSANVRTGYGYTF
TRBJ1-5 | TRBV28 | NA | NA | TGTGCCAGCAGTTGGGAACAAGTTCAGCCCCAGCATTTT | CASSWEQVQPQHF
TRBJ2-7 | TRBV5-6 | TRBD1 | NA | TGTGCCAGCAGCTGGGACAGGGGAAAAGTTGGCTACGAGCAGTACTTC | CASSWDRGKVGYEQYF
TRBJ2-3 | TRBV7-3 | NA | NA | TGTGCCAGCAGCTTGATTGGCGGAAGCACAGATACGCAGTATTTT | CASSLIGGSTDTQYF
TRBJ2-3 | TRBV28 | NA | once | TGTGCCAGCATACAAGGCCGCCTTAGCACAGATACGCAGTATTTT | CASIQGRLSTDTQYF
TRBJ2-1 | TRBV6-2/TRBV6-3 | TRBD2 | few | TGTGCCAGCAGTTCCCCCGGGGGGGCCGATGAGCAGTTCTTC | CASSSPGGADEQFF
TRBJ2-7 | TRBV29-1 | NA | few | TGCAGCGTCGGACCCAAAAGGAACTACGAGCAGTACTTC | CSVGPKRNYEQYF
TRBJ2-7 | TRBV4-1 | TRBD2 | NA | TGCGCCAGCAGCCAAGATCCGGCGGGGGTCTCCTACGAGCAGTACTTC | CASSQDPAGVSYEQYF
TRBJ1-2 | TRBV7-2 | NA | NA | TGTGCCAGCGGCATTGACAGGAACTATGGCTACACCTTC | CASGIDRNYGYTF
TRBJ1-2 | TRBV28 | NA | NA | TGTGCCAGCAGTAATACGGGGCTGGGAGGCTACACCTTC | CASSNTGLGGYTF
TRBJ2-5 | TRBV4-1 | TRBD2 | NA | TGCGCCAGCAGCCAAGATGTCCCACCCAGCGGGAAAGAGACCCAGTACTTC | CASSQDVPPSGKETQYF
TRBJ2-5 | TRBV12-3/TRBV12-4 | NA | NA | TGTGCCAGCAGTTTAGTAATGGCGGGTAGGGAGACCCAGTACTTC | CASSLVMAGRETQYF
TRBJ2-1 | TRBV6-4 | TRBD2 | few | TGTGCCAGCAGTGATGAGCGGGGGGGCGGCAATGAGCAGTTCTTC | CASSDERGGGNEQFF
TRBJ1-4 | TRBV29-1 | NA | NA | TGCAGCGTTGATCGTCGTCAGGGTCATGAAAAACTGTTTTTT | CSVDRRQGHEKLFF
TRBJ1-1 | TRBV28 | TRBD1 | NA | TGTGCCAGCTTTAGCACAGGGGTCCACACTGAAGCTTTCTTT | CASFSTGVHTEAFF
TRBJ1-5 | TRBV6-2/TRBV6-3 | NA | NA | TGTGCCAGCAGCCCTGGGGTCAATCAGCCCCAGCATTTT | CASSPGVNQPQHF
TRBJ2-1 | TRBV12-3/TRBV12-4 | TRBD2 | NA | TGTGCCAGCAGTAACAAAGTGGGAGGGCCACGCAATGAGCAGTTCTTC | CASSNKVGGPRNEQFF
TRBJ2-2 | TRBV5-8 | TRBD2 | NA | TGTGCCAGCAGCTTGGTCCTAGCGGGAGCTGACACCGGGGAGCTGTTTTTT | CASSLVLAGADTGELFF
TRBJ2-7 | TRBV20-1 | NA | NA | TGCAGTGCTAGAGGGGACTCCCCCTACGAGCAGTACTTC | CSARGDSPYEQYF
TRBJ2-7 | TRBV29-1 | NA | few | TGCAGCGTCGCGTTTCACTCCTACGAGCAGTACTTC | CSVAFHSYEQYF
TRBJ1-6 | TRBV10-3 | NA | NA | TGTGCCATCAGTGAGTCGACAGCCCTGGAATCACCCCTCCACTTT | CAISESTALESPLHF
TRBJ2-7 | TRBV27 | TRBD2 | NA | TGTGCCAGCAGCTATCTCGGGACTAGCGGCTACGAGCAGTACTTC | CASSYLGTSGYEQYF
TRBJ1-2 | TRBV5-1 | NA | few | TGCGCCAGCAGCTGGGAATTGGGGGGCTATGGCTACACCTTC | CASSWELGGYGYTF
TRBJ2-7 | TRBV28 | NA | NA | TGTGCCAGCAGTTCGGATCAGGGCTACGAGCAGTACTTC | CASSSDQGYEQYF
TRBJ2-7 | TRBV7-9 | NA | few | TGTGCCAGCAGCTTAGGAGCGTACATAAGCTCCTACGAGCAGTACTTC | CASSLGAYISSYEQYF
TRBJ2-1 | TRBV10-3 | TRBD1 | NA | TGTGCCATCAGTAGCGGACAGGGGACTGATCAGTTCTTC | CAISSGQGTDQFF
TRBJ1-2 | TRBV20-1 | NA | few | TGCAGTGCTAGAGATCAAGGGTCCTATGGCTACACCTTC | CSARDQGSYGYTF
TRBJ1-4 | TRBV4-1 | NA | NA | TGCGCCAGCAGCCAGTTAGGGGAGGAAAAACTGTTTTTT | CASSQLGEEKLFF
TRBJ2-5 | TRBV20-1 | NA | NA | TGTAGTGCAAGCCAACAGGGTAGAGAGACCCAGTACTTC | CSASQQGRETQYF
TRBJ2-3 | TRBV7-2 | TRBD2 | few | TGTGCCAGCAGATTACTAGCGGGAGCTGAAGATACGCAGTATTTT | CASRLLAGAEDTQYF
TRBJ2-3 | TRBV28 | NA | NA | TGTGCCAGCAGTTCCTCCGCGGGGGATACGCAGTATTTT | CASSSSAGDTQYF
TRBJ2-6 | TRBV28 | TRBD1 | NA | TGTGCCAGCAGCCCCCGGGACAGGGCCGTCTCTGGGGCCAACGTCCTGACTTTC | CASSPRDRAVSGANVLTF
TRBJ2-7 | TRBV20-1 | TRBD2 | NA | TGCAGTGTTCTAACTAGCGGGGGTTCCTACGAGCAGTACTTC | CSVLTSGGSYEQYF
TRBJ2-3 | TRBV12-3/TRBV12-4 | TRBD2 | NA | TGTGCCAGCAGTCATAGCGGGGGGGAGGATACGCAGTATTTT | CASSHSGGEDTQYF
TRBJ2-7 | TRBV4-3 | NA | few | TGCGCCAGCGCGTTACAGGGAGGTTCCGAGCAGTACTTC | CASALQGGSEQYF
TRBJ2-1 | TRBV3-1 | NA | NA | TGTGCCAGCAGCCGGACAGAATTTAACAATGAGCAGTTCTTC | CASSRTEFNNEQFF
TRBJ2-3 | TRBV28 | NA | NA | TGTGCCAGCAGCCCCCGGGGGATTTTCGGGGATACGCAGTATTTT | CASSPRGIFGDTQYF
TRBJ2-7 | TRBV20-1 | NA | NA | TGCAGTGCTACCCGAGCGGAAGGGGGAGGCCCACCTTCATACGAGCAGTACTTC | CSATRAEGGGPPSYEQYF